This T cell receptor (beta chain) was recovered during a study of CD8+ T cells in alopecia areata. Overall study: Tofacitinib dosing lasted 6 to 18 months, which was then followed by 6 months off drug.

In alopecia areata patients, both lesional scalp punch biopsies and peripheral blood were collected. General study findings and limits: Lesional scalp, especially alopecia totalis/universalis, showed higher clonality than normal scalp.

V dropped 5 bases and J dropped 1; count of bases not matched to a gene: 11. Germline CDR1 SEHNR, CDR2 FQNEAQ (reference sequence). This CDR3 region has 18 residues. Reverse transcribed after extraction, RNA yielded cDNA as the sequencing template. Sequencing was performed with immunoSEQ multiplex PCR; in TCRdb, only in-frame clones are kept and a portion is missing. Among approximately 150,000 clones listed, roughly 50% were seen once. Note on this clone: Its matching antigen is unknown.

The rearrangement uses TRBV7-9 and TRBJ2-3; TRBD1 matches 11 bases. The sequence was obtained from a human donor with alopecia areata. The specimen was CD4+ T cells sorted from blood. CDR3 sequence: CASSTWTGGAYGTDTQYF. The CDR3 DNA sequence: TGTGCCAGCAGCACCTGGACAGGGGGCGCCTATGGCACAGATACGCAGTATTTT.